This T cell receptor (beta chain) came from a study of cytomegalovirus exposure and HLA in healthy donors. Study-wide findings and caveats: Cytomegalovirus status was reportedly diagnosed by the classifier with high sensitivity and specificity. Researchers reported that a few CMV-associated chains were confirmed in vitro as CMV antigen-specific.

To note about this clone: Antigen specificity is unknown.

After removal of 2 bases from V and 5 bases from J, the junction contained 5 bases not matched to a gene. Per germline, CDR1 MGHRA and CDR2 YSYEKL. This CDR3 spans 15 amino acids. Repertoires were generated with immunoSEQ multiplex PCR, while TCRdb's copy carries only in-frame clones and drops some. The top ten hold 5.8% of the sample, which has about 64,000 clones, around 95% seen once. Source material: PBMCs. This chain joins TRBV4-1 and TRBJ2-3; 9 nucleotides agree with TRBD2. This receptor was taken from a woman between 18 and 30 years old in good health and CMV-seropositive. CDR3 loop: CASSQRTSAEDTQYF. The CDR3 DNA reads as TGCGCCAGCAGCCAACGGACTAGCGCGGAAGATACGCAGTATTTT.